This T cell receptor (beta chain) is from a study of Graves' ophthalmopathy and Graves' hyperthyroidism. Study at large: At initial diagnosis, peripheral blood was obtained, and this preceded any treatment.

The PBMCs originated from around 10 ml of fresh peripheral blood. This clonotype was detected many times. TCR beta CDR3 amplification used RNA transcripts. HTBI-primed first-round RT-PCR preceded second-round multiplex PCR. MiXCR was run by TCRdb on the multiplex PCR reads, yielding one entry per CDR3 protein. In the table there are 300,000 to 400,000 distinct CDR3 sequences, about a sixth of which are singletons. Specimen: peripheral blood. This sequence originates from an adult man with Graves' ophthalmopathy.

The CDR3 DNA follows: TGTGCCAGCAGTTTAGGTGGGACAGAAAGCTACACCTTC. Protein product: CASSLGGTESYTF. This sequence joins TRBV28 and TRBJ1-2; 7 bases are a match to TRBD1. The CDR3 length is 13 residues. Germline CDR1 and CDR2: MDHEN and SYDVKM. The V gene end was trimmed by 2 bases and the J gene end by 9 bases; junction bases not matched to a gene: 6.